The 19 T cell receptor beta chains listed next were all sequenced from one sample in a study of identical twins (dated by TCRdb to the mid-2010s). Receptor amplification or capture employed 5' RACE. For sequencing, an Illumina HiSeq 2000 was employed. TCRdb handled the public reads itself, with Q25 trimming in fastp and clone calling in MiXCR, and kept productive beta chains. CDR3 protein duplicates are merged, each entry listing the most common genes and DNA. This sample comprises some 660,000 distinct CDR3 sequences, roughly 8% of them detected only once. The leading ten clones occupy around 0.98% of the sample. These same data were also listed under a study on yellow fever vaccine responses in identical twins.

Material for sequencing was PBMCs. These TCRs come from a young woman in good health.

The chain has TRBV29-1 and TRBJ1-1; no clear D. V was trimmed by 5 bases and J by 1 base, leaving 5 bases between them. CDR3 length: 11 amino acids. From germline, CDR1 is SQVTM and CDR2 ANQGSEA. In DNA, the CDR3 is TGCAGCGTTCGACGGAACACTGAAGCTTTCTTT. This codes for CSVRRNTEAFF.

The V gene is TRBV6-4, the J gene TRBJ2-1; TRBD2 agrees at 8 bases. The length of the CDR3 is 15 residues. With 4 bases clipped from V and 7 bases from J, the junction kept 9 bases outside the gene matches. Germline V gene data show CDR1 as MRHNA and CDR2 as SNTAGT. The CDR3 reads CASSVRLAGLNEQFF. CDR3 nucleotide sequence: TGTGCCAGCAGTGTCCGGCTAGCGGGTCTTAATGAGCAGTTCTTC.

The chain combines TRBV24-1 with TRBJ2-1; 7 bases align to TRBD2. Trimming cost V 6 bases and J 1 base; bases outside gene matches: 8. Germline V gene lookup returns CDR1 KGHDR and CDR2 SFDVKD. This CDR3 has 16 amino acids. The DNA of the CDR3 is TGTGCCACCAGTCAAGCGGGAAAAGGGTCCTACAATGAGCAGTTCTTC. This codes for CATSQAGKGSYNEQFF.

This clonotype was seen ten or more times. Here the CDR3 DNA reads TGCGCCAGCAGCGAACTAGCGAGTCACGCCGGGGAGCTGTTTTTT. It yields the protein CASSELASHAGELFF. This sequence joins TRBV5-1 and TRBJ2-2; TRBD2 agrees at 7 bases. CDR3 size: 15 residues. The germline V gene encodes CDR1 SGHRS and CDR2 YFSETQ. The ends lost 4 bases at V and 6 bases at J; junction bases unmatched: 9.

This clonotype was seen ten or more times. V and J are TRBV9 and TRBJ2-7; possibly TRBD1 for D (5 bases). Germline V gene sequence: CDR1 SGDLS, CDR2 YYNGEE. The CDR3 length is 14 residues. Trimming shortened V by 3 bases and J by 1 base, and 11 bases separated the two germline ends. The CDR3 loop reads CASSAFTGSYEQYF. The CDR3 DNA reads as TGTGCCAGCAGCGCCTTTACAGGATCCTACGAGCAGTACTTC. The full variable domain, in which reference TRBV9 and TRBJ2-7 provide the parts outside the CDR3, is DSGVTQTPKHLITATGQRVTLRCSPRSGDLSVYWYQQSLDQGLQFLIQYYNGEERAKGNILERFSAQQFPDLHSELNLSSLELGDSALYFCASSAFTGSYEQYFGPGTRLTVT.

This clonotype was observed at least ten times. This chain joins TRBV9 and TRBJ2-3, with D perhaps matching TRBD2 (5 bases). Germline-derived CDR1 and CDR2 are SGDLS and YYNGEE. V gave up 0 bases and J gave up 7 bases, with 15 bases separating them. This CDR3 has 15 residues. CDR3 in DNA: TGTGCCAGCAGCGTAGGGAGGTCTAGCTGGAATACGCAGTATTTT. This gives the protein CASSVGRSSWNTQYF.

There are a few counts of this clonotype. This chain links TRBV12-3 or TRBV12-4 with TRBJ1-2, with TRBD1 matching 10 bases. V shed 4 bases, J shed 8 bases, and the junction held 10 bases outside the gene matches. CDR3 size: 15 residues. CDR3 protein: CASSSSGTGVGGYTF. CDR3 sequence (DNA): TGTGCCAGCAGTTCCTCGGGGACAGGGGTGGGAGGCTACACCTTC.

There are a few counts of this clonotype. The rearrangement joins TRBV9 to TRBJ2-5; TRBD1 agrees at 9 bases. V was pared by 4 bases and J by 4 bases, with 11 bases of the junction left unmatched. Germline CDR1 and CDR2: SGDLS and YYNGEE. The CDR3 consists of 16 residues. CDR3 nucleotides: TGTGCCAGCAGCCCAGGAGGGACAGGGTTCCCAGAGACCCAGTACTTC. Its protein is CASSPGGTGFPETQYF.

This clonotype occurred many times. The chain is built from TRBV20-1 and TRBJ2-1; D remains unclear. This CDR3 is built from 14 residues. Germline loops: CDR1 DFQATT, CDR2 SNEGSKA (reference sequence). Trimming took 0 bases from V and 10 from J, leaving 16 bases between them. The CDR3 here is CSAREGRWHGEQFF. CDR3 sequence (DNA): TGCAGTGCTAGAGAGGGAAGATGGCACGGGGAGCAGTTCTTC.

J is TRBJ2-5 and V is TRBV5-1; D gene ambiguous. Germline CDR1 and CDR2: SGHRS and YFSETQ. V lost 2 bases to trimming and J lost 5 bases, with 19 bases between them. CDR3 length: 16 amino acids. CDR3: CASSFSGRRTNETQYF. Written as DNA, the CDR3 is TGCGCCAGCAGCTTTTCTGGTCGCCGTACTAACGAGACCCAGTACTTC.

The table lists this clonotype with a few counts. The CDR3 sequence is CAWSGFNEQFF. CDR3 DNA sequence: TGTGCCTGGAGCGGGTTCAATGAGCAGTTCTTC. The genes are TRBV30 and TRBJ2-1; D is undetermined. Germline lookup yields CDR1 GTSNPN and CDR2 SVGIG (reference sequence). The CDR3 loop spans 11 amino acids. V dropped 3 bases and J dropped 6 bases, with 6 bases sitting between them.

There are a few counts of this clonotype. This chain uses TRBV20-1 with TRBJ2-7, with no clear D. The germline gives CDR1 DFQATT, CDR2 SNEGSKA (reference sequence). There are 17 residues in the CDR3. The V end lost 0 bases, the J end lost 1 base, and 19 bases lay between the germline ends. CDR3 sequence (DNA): TGCAGTGCTAGAGATAGTTTGAACAGCGTCCATTCCTACGAGCAGTACTTC. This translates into CSARDSLNSVHSYEQYF.

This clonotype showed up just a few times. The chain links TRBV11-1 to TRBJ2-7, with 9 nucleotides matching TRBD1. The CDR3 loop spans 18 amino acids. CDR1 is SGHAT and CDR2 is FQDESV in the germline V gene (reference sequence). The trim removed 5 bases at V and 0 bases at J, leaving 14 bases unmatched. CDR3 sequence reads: CASSQPPGTGKGSYEQYF. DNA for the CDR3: TGTGCCAGCAGCCAACCTCCCGGGACAGGGAAGGGCTCCTACGAGCAGTACTTC.

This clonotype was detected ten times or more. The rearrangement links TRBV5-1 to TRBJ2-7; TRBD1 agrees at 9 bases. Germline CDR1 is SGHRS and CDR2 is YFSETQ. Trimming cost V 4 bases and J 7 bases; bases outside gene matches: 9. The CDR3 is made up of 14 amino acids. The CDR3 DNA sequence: TGCGCCAGCAGCCTAACGGGACAGGGTCTGGAGCAGTACTTC. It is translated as CASSLTGQGLEQYF.

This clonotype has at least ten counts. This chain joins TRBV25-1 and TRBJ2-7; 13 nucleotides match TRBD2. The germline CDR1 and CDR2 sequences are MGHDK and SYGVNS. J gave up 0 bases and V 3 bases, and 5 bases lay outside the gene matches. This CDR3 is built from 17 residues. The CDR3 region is CASSEGTSGESSYEQYF. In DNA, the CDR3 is TGTGCCAGCAGTGAGGGGACTAGCGGGGAGAGCTCCTACGAGCAGTACTTC.

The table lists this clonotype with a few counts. This chain's CDR3 is CASSQLALAGSGANVLTF. CDR3 nucleotides: TGCGCCAGCAGCCAATTGGCGCTAGCGGGGTCTGGGGCCAACGTCCTGACTTTC. The chain is built from TRBV4-3 and TRBJ2-6; 9 bases agree with TRBD2. From germline, CDR1 is LGHNA and CDR2 YSLEER. This CDR3 spans 18 amino acids. J was trimmed by 1 base and V by 2 bases; bases with no gene match: 6.

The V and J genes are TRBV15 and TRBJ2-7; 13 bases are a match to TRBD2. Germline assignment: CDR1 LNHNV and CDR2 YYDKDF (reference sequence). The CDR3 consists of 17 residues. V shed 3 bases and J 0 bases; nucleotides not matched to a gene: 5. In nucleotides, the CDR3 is TGTGCCACCAGCAGTTTCGGGACTAGCGGGGACTCCTACGAGCAGTACTTC. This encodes CATSSFGTSGDSYEQYF.

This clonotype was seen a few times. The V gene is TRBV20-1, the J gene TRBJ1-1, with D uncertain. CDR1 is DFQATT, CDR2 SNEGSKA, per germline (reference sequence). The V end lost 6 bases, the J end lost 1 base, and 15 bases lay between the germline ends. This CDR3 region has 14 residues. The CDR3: CSAPAPIWNTEAFF. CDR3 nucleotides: TGCAGTGCCCCCGCGCCCATATGGAACACTGAAGCTTTCTTT.

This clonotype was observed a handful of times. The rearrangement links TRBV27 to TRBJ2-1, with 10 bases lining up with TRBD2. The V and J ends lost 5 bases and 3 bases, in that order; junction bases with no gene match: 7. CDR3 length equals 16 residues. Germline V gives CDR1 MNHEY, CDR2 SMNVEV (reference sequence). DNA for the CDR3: TGTGCCAGCAGTGGAATTAGCGGGGGGATCTACAATGAGCAGTTCTTC. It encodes CASSGISGGIYNEQFF.